This TCR beta chain comes out of a study of blood T cell repertoires in COVID-19. V lost 3 bases, J lost 5 bases, and 9 bases stayed unmatched. Germline values: CDR1 MNHEY, CDR2 SVGAGI. The CDR3 is 15 amino acids. Some clones are missing from TCRdb's copy, which holds only in-frame ones; the method was immunoSEQ multiplex PCR. The repertoire includes around 250,000 clones, 88% of them detected once, and 3% to 3.5% sits in the top ten. The receptor's source is a woman aged 40-49 years who had been exposed to COVID-19. V usage is TRBV6-5 and J usage is TRBJ1-2; TRBD1 matches 7 bases. The sequenced sample consisted of PBMCs or T cells enriched from blood (not recorded which). The CDR3 bases are TGTGCCAGCAGTTATACGATGGGACAGCTTTATGGCTACACCTTC. Translated: CASSYTMGQLYGYTF.